This T cell receptor beta chain was identified during a study of blood T cells in healthy people across ages. Next came a second PCR, run for about 6 to 11 cycles, which used a sample-barcoded 5' primer along with a J-beta primer mix. TCRdb re-called the 5' RACE reads through MiXCR, storing one row per CDR3 protein. The sample lists 1.4 million to 1.5 million distinct CDR3 sequences; 42% were seen once. V was shortened by 6 bases and J by 0 bases, with 21 bases between the two germline ends. The CDR3 covers 18 residues. A word on this clonotype: Its antigen is unknown.

The study's findings and limits: Older age went with lower TCR beta diversity per million T cells, in a roughly linear way.

Sequenced: blood. This clonotype was obtained from a woman aged 18-29 years in good health. This chain links TRBV12-3 or TRBV12-4 with TRBJ2-1; D may be TRBD2 (6 bases). CDR3 nucleotides: TGTGCCAGCAGGCTCGGGAGACATGCCCAGGGCTCCTACAATGAGCAGTTCTTC. It specifies CASRLGRHAQGSYNEQFF.